Here is one TCR beta chain with its context. This CDR3 has 14 amino acids. The record originates from a study of radiation and T cells in renal cell carcinoma. Stated time point: blood 4 weeks post-SBRT, at nephrectomy. The treatment is: 15 Gy SBRT to primary tumor, nephrectomy 4 weeks later. Sequencing was performed with immunoSEQ multiplex PCR; in TCRdb, only in-frame clones are kept and a portion is missing. The repertoire holds fewer than 200,000 clones, with approximately 90% as singletons. The source is a woman aged 50 to 65 with renal cell carcinoma. The specimen comprised blood, sampled from a patient whose treatment included radiotherapy and nephrectomy. V usage is TRBV21-1 and J usage is TRBJ1-1. TRBV21-1 is annotated as a pseudogene. The CDR3 reads CASSKEFMNTEAFF. The CDR3 nucleotides are TGTGCCAGCAGCAAAGAGTTTATGAACACTGAAGCTTTCTTT.